The 23 T cell receptor beta chains below come from one sample, sequenced in a study of human T cells and chemical hapten exposure. The time point here: pre-sensitization, week 0. Specified treatment: therapeutic diphenylcyclopropenone sensitization with weekly scalp DPC. MiXCR, applied by TCRdb to the RACE reads, yields one record per CDR3 protein. The table shows 300,000 to 450,000 distinct CDR3 sequences, with 5% to 6.5% occurring only once. The specimen comprised whole blood, sampled in connection with sensitization to the hapten diphenylcyclopropenone (DPC). These TCRs come from a woman between 50 and 59 years old with alopecia areata. Some clones in this sample may be carry-over from other donors' samples.

V gene TRBV28 combines with J gene TRBJ2-7; either TRBD1 or TRBD2 may supply D (5 bases each). Germline V gene data show CDR1 as MDHEN and CDR2 as SYDVKM. The CDR3 totals 19 residues. Trimming cost V 1 base and J 4 bases, with 26 bases left between them. CDR3 in DNA: TGTGCCAGCAGTTTATCCCTCCGGGACCCAGGCGGGTCGGTTTACGAGCAGTACTTC. It translates to CASSLSLRDPGGSVYEQYF.

The sample holds many counts of this clonotype. The rearrangement links TRBV3-1 to TRBJ1-2; TRBD1 might be the D (5 bases). V shed 0 bases and J shed 4 bases, with 6 bases lying between them. The CDR3 runs to 13 residues. Germline CDR1 is LGHDT and CDR2 is YNNKEL (reference sequence). The CDR3 DNA follows: TGTGCCAGCAGCCAAGAAGGGGCCTATGGCTACACCTTC. It specifies CASSQEGAYGYTF.

This chain joins TRBV12-5 and TRBJ1-2, with D unresolved. The CDR3 sequence is 16 residues long. Trimming shortened V by 2 bases and J by 1 base, and 14 bases separated the two germline ends. CDR1 and CDR2 (germline): LGHNT, FRNRAP. As DNA, the CDR3 is TGTGCTAGTGGTTTGAGAAGGGCAGGCATTAACTATGGCTACACCTTC. Protein: CASGLRRAGINYGYTF.

The chain carries TRBV18 and TRBJ1-6; tentatively, D is TRBD1 (6 bases). With 1 base removed from V and 7 bases from J, the gap between germline ends came to 11 bases. This CDR3 contains 15 residues. Germline V gene data show CDR1 as KGHSH and CDR2 as LQKENI. CDR3 sequence: CASSPLEQGNSPLHF. CDR3 nucleotides: TGTGCCAGCTCACCACTTGAACAGGGCAATTCACCCCTCCACTTT.

J is TRBJ2-5 and V is TRBV18; unclear D gene. Trimming shortened V by 3 bases and J by 3 bases, and 11 bases separated the two germline ends. This CDR3 spans 14 amino acids. CDR1 and CDR2 (germline): KGHSH, LQKENI. CDR3 sequence (DNA): TGTGCCAGCTCACCCCTTGATCAAAAAGAGACCCAGTACTTC. Translation gives CASSPLDQKETQYF. The full variable domain, completed using reference TRBV18 and TRBJ2-5, is NAGVMQNPRHLVRRRGQEARLRCSPMKGHSHVYWYRQLPEEGLKFMVYLQKENIIDESGMPKERFSAEFPKEGPSILRIQQVVRGDSAAYFCASSPLDQKETQYFGPGTRLLVL.

This clonotype has ten or more counts. The chain links TRBV24-1 to TRBJ2-3, with D perhaps TRBD2 (7 bases). The length of the CDR3 is 15 residues. Per the germline V gene, CDR1 is KGHDR and CDR2 is SFDVKD. The ends were cut back, 7 bases at V and 5 bases at J, with 18 bases in the middle. The CDR3 DNA follows: TGTGCCACCAGGGGGGGGGCAGGGTCAAAAGATACGCAGTATTTT. It yields the protein CATRGGAGSKDTQYF.

This chain joins TRBV29-1 and TRBJ2-7; tentatively, D is TRBD2 (5 bases). The germline CDR1 and CDR2 sequences are SQVTM and ANQGSEA. V was trimmed by 7 bases and J by 6 bases, leaving 19 bases between them. This CDR3 is 13 amino acids long. In nucleotides, the CDR3 is TGCAGCGCAATAGAGGGTATTGGAAGCGAGCAGTACTTC. Amino acids: CSAIEGIGSEQYF.

This clonotype was found many times. The chain recombines TRBV7-2 with TRBJ2-1; TRBD2 matches at 16 bases. CDR3 length: 19 residues. V shed 4 bases and J 6 bases; nucleotides not matched to a gene: 12. The germline V gene encodes CDR1 SGHTA and CDR2 FQGNSA. As DNA, the CDR3 is TGTGCCAGCAGCTCCATTGGGACTAGCGGGGGGGCCGGTTTCAATGAGCAGTTCTTC. It yields the protein CASSSIGTSGGAGFNEQFF. The full variable domain, completed using reference TRBV7-2 and TRBJ2-1, is GAGVSQSPSNKVTEKGKDVELRCDPISGHTALYWYRQSLGQGLEFLIYFQGNSAPDKSGLPSDRFSAERTGGSVSTLTIQRTQQEDSAVYLCASSSIGTSGGAGFNEQFFGPGTRLTVL.

This clonotype was recorded at least ten times. The chain uses TRBV12-3 or TRBV12-4 and TRBJ1-3; 7 positions agree with TRBD1. This CDR3 spans 14 amino acids. The V segment lost 5 bases and the J segment 3 bases; nucleotides outside the gene matches: 4. This CDR3 reads CASSPTGSGNTIYF. The DNA for the CDR3 is TGTGCCAGCAGTCCGACAGGGAGTGGAAACACCATATATTTT.

The V call is TRBV19, the J call TRBJ1-2; D gene ambiguous. With 3 bases removed from V and 2 bases from J, the gap between germline ends came to 16 bases. CDR3 size: 16 residues. Per the germline V gene, CDR1 is LNHDA and CDR2 is SQIVND (reference sequence). CDR3 DNA: TGTGCCAGTAGTATGCGGGCCTCATCCTCCAACTATGGCTACACCTTC. It is translated as CASSMRASSSNYGYTF. The full variable domain, completed using reference TRBV19 and TRBJ1-2, is DGGITQSPKYLFRKEGQNVTLSCEQNLNHDAMYWYRQDPGQGLRLIYYSQIVNDFQKGDIAEGYSVSREKKESFPLTVTSAQKNPTAFYLCASSMRASSSNYGYTFGSGTRLTVV.

Many counts were recorded for this clonotype. The chain is built from TRBV7-7 and TRBJ2-5; D gene uncertain. CDR3 size: 15 residues. Trimming pared 4 bases from V and 2 bases from J, leaving 14 bases between. The germline V gene has CDR1 SSHAT and CDR2 FNYEAQ (reference sequence). The CDR3 here is CASSWLGGSQETQYF. CDR3 nucleotide sequence: TGTGCCAGCAGCTGGCTGGGCGGTAGTCAAGAGACCCAGTACTTC.

A few counts support this clonotype. The chain has TRBV5-1 and TRBJ2-3; TRBD2 aligns across 15 bases. Looked up from germline, CDR1 is SGHRS and CDR2 is YFSETQ. V gave up 3 bases and J gave up 3 bases; unmatched junction bases: 8. The CDR3 is 18 residues long. The CDR3 here is CASSWGLAGGSMTDTQYF. In DNA form, the CDR3 reads TGCGCCAGCAGCTGGGGACTAGCGGGGGGATCTATGACAGATACGCAGTATTTT.

At least ten counts were recorded for this clonotype. The chain joins TRBV29-1 to TRBJ1-1; D not resolved. CDR1 is SQVTM, CDR2 ANQGSEA, per germline. This CDR3 spans 14 amino acids. V was clipped by 0 bases and J by 0 bases, with 8 bases between them. CDR3 residues: CSVEDGRLNTEAFF. CDR3 nucleotide sequence: TGCAGCGTTGAAGATGGGCGGTTGAACACTGAAGCTTTCTTT.

Only a few counts were recorded for this clonotype. The chain recombines TRBV9 with TRBJ1-2; TRBD1 matches 7 bases. CDR3 length equals 12 residues. Losses at the gene ends were 6 bases for V and 3 bases for J; bases not matched to a gene: 2. The germline gives CDR1 SGDLS, CDR2 YYNGEE. The CDR3 coding sequence is TGTGCCAGCACTGACAGGGACTATGGCTACACCTTC. This translates into CASTDRDYGYTF.

CDR3 coding DNA: TGTGCCAGCAGCTTGGACAGGGGGCAAGATAATGAGCAGTTCTTC. Translated: CASSLDRGQDNEQFF. The J gene is TRBJ2-1, the V gene TRBV5-4; 9 bases align to TRBD1. Trimming at V came to 0 bases and at J to 7 bases, leaving 5 bases not matched to a gene. Germline loops: CDR1 SGHNT, CDR2 YYREEE (reference sequence). There are 15 residues in the CDR3.

This clonotype was counted ten times or more. This chain connects TRBV4-1 to TRBJ2-3; D remains unclear. The CDR3 covers 13 residues. Germline V gene sequence: CDR1 MGHRA, CDR2 YSYEKL. The V end was cut by 3 bases, the J end by 1 base, with 5 bases between. The CDR3 region is CASSQGRTDTQYF. The CDR3 bases are TGCGCCAGCAGCCAGGGTCGCACAGATACGCAGTATTTT.

This clonotype was recorded many times. The chain carries TRBV29-1 and TRBJ1-2, with 8 bases lining up with TRBD1. This CDR3 comprises 14 residues. The V gene's germline CDR1 is SQVTM and CDR2 ANQGSEA. V dropped 3 bases and J dropped 4; count of bases not matched to a gene: 7. The CDR3 coding sequence is TGCAGCGTTGACCCTGCGGACAGGGTCTATGGCTACACCTTC. It specifies CSVDPADRVYGYTF.

This clonotype was observed many times. The chain employs TRBV2 and TRBJ1-1; tentative D call: TRBD1 (5 bases). The CDR3 has 15 residues. Germline CDR1 and CDR2: SNHLY and FYNNEI. Trimming left V 2 bases short and J 0 bases short, with 10 bases between. The CDR3 DNA sequence: TGTGCCAGCAGTGAATTGAGACAGATGAACACTGAAGCTTTCTTT. This sequence encodes CASSELRQMNTEAFF.

In its sample, this clonotype was seen many times. The DNA of the CDR3 is TGTGCCAGCAGTTTGGGAGGGAGGCAGGAGACCCAGTACTTC. Amino acids: CASSLGGRQETQYF. The chain has TRBV12-3 or TRBV12-4 and TRBJ2-5; 7 bases are a match to TRBD2. CDR3 length: 14 residues. J was trimmed by 5 bases and V by 3 bases; bases with no gene match: 6.

This chain uses TRBV6-6 with TRBJ1-6, with 12 positions matching TRBD1. The CDR3 sequence is 16 residues long. After removal of 4 bases from V and 6 bases from J, the junction contained 4 bases not matched to a gene. The V gene's germline CDR1 is MNHNY and CDR2 SVGAGI (reference sequence). Written as DNA, the CDR3 is TGTGCCAGCAGTTGGGGACAGGGGGCTTCTAATTCACCCCTCCACTTT. It translates to CASSWGQGASNSPLHF.

This clonotype has at least ten counts. V gene TRBV20-1 combines with J gene TRBJ1-3; 11 bases align to TRBD1. J gave up 2 bases and V 6 bases, and 9 bases lay outside the gene matches. CDR1 is DFQATT and CDR2 is SNEGSKA in the germline V gene (reference sequence). CDR3 length equals 16 residues. The CDR3 protein is CSAPDRDRGTGNTIYF. Here the CDR3 DNA reads TGCAGTGCCCCGGACCGGGACAGGGGGACTGGAAACACCATATATTTT.

The gene calls are TRBV29-1 and TRBJ2-5, with a tentative D call TRBD2 (6 bases). Germline CDR1 and CDR2: SQVTM and ANQGSEA. This CDR3 spans 13 amino acids. V dropped 2 bases and J dropped 2 bases, with 9 bases sitting between them. The CDR3 spells CSVERDSQETQYF. CDR3 DNA sequence: TGCAGCGTTGAACGGGACTCTCAAGAGACCCAGTACTTC.

The chain links TRBV12-3 or TRBV12-4 to TRBJ1-5; D remains ambiguous. Trimming removed 2 bases at V and 4 bases at J, with 6 bases between. This CDR3 has 13 amino acids. CDR3 amino acids: CASSLPPNQPQHF. In DNA form, the CDR3 reads TGTGCCAGCAGTTTACCCCCAAATCAGCCCCAGCATTTT.